This T cell receptor beta chain was identified in a study of T-cell memory formation after mild COVID-19. Study-wide findings and caveats: Second-wave clones that peaked on day 37 lacked confirmed SARS-CoV-2 specificity.

5'RACE primed from the constant segment yielded TCR alpha and TCR beta cDNA libraries bearing sample barcodes and UMIs. In TCRdb, the 5' RACE reads were re-called with MiXCR into one record per CDR3 protein. Altogether tens of thousands of distinct CDR3 sequences are present, roughly 23% being singletons, with the ten largest covering roughly two fifths. Note on this clonotype: Its target is unknown.

The CDR3 is 16 residues long. Germline assignment: CDR1 SGHVS and CDR2 FQNEAQ. J gave up 1 base and V 3 bases, and 3 bases lay outside the gene matches. The specimen was PBMCs or a T cell subset sorted from them (not recorded which). The sequence derives from a man between 18 and 29 years old who had mild COVID-19 (a few samples of this study predate the infection). Cell type and time point are not known. V gene TRBV7-8 combines with J gene TRBJ2-3; 11 bases are a match to TRBD2. The CDR3 DNA follows: TGTGCCAGCAGCTTCCCACTAGCGGGGGGCACAGATACGCAGTATTTT. Translating it yields CASSFPLAGGTDTQYF.